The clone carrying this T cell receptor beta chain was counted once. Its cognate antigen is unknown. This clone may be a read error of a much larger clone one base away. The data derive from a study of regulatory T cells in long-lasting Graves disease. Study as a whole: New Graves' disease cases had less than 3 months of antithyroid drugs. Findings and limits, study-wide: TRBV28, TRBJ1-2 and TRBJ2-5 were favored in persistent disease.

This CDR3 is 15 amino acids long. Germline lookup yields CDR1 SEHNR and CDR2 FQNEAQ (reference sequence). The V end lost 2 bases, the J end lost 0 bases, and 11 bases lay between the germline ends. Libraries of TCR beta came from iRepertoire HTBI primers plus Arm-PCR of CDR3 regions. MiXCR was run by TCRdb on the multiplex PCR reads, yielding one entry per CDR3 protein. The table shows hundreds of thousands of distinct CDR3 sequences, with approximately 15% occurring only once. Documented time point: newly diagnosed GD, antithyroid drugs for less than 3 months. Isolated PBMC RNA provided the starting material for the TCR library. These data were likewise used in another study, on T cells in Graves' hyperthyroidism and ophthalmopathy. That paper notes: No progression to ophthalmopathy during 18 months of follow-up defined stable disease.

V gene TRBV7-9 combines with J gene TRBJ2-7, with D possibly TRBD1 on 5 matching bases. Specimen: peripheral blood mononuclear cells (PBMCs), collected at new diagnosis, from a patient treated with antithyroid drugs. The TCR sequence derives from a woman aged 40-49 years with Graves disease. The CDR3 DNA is TGTGCCAGCAGCTTACGCACACAGGACTCCTACGAGCAGTACTTC. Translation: CASSLRTQDSYEQYF.